The T cell receptor (beta chain) described here comes from a study of T cell responses to AZD1222 COVID-19 vaccine. Study-level points and caveats: Donors skewed white British and female; clonal diversity was possibly underestimated.

Germline V gene data show CDR1 as SGHAT and CDR2 as FQNNGV. There are 17 residues in the CDR3. The ends lost 3 bases at V and 0 bases at J; junction bases unmatched: 9. As regards this clone: Antigen: not known.

Produced via immunoSEQ multiplex PCR; TCRdb's table is partial and in-frame only. The sample comprises about 110,000 clones, about 95% of which are singletons, and around 3% rests with the top ten. Timing groups of about 4 and about 12 weeks for second doses were pooled. This material consisted of peripheral blood, taken 28 days after the second AZD1222 dose. The TCR was taken from an adult who received the AZD1222 COVID-19 vaccine. The V call is TRBV11-2, the J call TRBJ2-7; 9 nucleotides align to TRBD2. CDR3 loop: CASSFHLAGPPSYEQYF. As DNA, the CDR3 is TGTGCCAGCAGCTTTCATCTAGCGGGACCGCCCTCCTACGAGCAGTACTTC.